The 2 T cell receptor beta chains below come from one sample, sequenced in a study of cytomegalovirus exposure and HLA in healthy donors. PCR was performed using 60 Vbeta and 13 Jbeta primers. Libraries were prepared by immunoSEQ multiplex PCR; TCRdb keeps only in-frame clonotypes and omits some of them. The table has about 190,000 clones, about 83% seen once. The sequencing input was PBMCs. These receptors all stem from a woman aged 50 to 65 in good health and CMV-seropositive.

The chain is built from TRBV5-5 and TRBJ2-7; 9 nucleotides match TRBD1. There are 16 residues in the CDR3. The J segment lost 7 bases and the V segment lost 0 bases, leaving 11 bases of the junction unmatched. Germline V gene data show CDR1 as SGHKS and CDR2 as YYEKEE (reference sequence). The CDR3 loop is CASSLEQGATTGEQYF. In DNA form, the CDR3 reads TGTGCCAGCAGCTTGGAACAGGGGGCTACTACTGGAGAGCAGTACTTC. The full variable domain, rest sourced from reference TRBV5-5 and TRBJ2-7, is DAGVTQSPTHLIKTRGQQVTLRCSPISGHKSVSWYQQVLGQGPQFIFQYYEKEERGRGNFPDRFSARQFPNYSSELNVNALLLGDSALYLCASSLEQGATTGEQYFGPGTRLTVT.

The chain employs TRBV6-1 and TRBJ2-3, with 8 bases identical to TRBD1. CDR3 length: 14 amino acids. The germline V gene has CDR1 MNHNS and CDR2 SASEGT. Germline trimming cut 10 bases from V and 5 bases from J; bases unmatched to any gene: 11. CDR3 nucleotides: TGTGCCACCGTGGGCAGGGGGCACGGAGATACGCAGTATTTT. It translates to CATVGRGHGDTQYF.